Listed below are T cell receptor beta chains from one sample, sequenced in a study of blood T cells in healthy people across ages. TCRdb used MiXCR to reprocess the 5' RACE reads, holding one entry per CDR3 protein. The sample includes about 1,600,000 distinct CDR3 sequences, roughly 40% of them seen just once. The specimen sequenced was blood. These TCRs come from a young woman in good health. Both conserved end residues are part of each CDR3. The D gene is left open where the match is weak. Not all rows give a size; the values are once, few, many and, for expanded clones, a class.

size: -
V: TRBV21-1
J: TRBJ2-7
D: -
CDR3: CAEKWSSYEQYF
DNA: TGTGCCGAAAAGTGGAGTTCCTACGAGCAGTACTTC

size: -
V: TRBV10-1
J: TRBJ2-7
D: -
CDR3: CASHPGFSYEQYF
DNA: TGCGCCAGCCACCCCGGCTTTTCCTACGAGCAGTACTTC

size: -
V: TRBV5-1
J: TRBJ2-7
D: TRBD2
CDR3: CASSFERDIYEQYF
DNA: TGCGCCAGCAGCTTTGAGCGGGATATTTACGAGCAGTACTTC

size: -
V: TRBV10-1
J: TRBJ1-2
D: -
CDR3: CASSRKVLYGYTF
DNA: TGCGCCAGCAGTCGGAAGGTGCTCTATGGCTACACCTTC

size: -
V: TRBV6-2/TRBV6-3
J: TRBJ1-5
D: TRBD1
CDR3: CASSLGQRNQPQHF
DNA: TGTGCCAGCAGCCTGGGACAGCGCAATCAGCCCCAGCATTTT

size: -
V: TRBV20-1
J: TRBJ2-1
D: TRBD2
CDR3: CSASAPGLAGVNEQFF
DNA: TGCAGTGCTAGTGCCCCGGGACTAGCGGGAGTGAATGAGCAGTTCTTC

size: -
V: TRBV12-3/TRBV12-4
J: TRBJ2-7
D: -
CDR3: CACTPGTYEQYF
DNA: TGTGCCTGTACCCCAGGGACCTACGAGCAGTACTTC

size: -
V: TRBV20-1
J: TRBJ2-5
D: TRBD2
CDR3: CSASLGLAGATGTQYF
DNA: TGCAGTGCTAGTCTAGGTCTAGCGGGGGCTACGGGGACCCAGTACTTC

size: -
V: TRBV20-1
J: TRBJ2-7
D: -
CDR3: CSATDTALGEQYF
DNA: TGCAGTGCTACTGATACGGCCCTTGGCGAGCAGTACTTC

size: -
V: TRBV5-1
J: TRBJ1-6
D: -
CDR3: CASSLIRVGDSPLHF
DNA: TGCGCCAGCAGCTTGATCCGGGTAGGGGACTCACCCCTCCACTTT

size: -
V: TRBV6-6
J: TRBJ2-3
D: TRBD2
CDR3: CATTDGGRADTQYF
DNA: TGTGCCACCACCGACGGCGGGAGGGCAGATACGCAGTATTTT

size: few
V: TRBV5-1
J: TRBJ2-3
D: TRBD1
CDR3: CASSLADRGSDTQYF
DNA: TGCGCCAGCAGCTTGGCCGACAGGGGATCAGATACGCAGTATTTT

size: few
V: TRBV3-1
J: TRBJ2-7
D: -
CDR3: CASSHKFYEQYF
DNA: TGTGCCAGCAGCCACAAGTTCTACGAGCAGTACTTC

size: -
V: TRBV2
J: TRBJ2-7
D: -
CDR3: CASSGIRYEQYF
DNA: TGTGCCAGCAGTGGGATCAGGTACGAGCAGTACTTC

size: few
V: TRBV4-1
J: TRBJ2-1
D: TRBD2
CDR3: CASSQGGLAAYEQFF
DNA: TGCGCCAGCAGCCAGGGGGGACTAGCGGCCTATGAGCAGTTCTTC

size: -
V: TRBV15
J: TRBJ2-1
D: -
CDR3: CATSRPDSVLARQFF
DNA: TGTGCCACCAGCAGACCTGATTCGGTGTTAGCCCGGCAGTTCTTC

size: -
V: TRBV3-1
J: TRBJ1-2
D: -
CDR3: CASSQGRGLNYGYTF
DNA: TGTGCCAGCAGCCAAGGCAGGGGCCTTAACTATGGCTACACCTTC

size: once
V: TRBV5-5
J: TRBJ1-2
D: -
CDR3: CASSPNGGRGDGYTF
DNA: TGTGCCAGCAGCCCCAATGGGGGGCGCGGGGATGGCTACACCTTC